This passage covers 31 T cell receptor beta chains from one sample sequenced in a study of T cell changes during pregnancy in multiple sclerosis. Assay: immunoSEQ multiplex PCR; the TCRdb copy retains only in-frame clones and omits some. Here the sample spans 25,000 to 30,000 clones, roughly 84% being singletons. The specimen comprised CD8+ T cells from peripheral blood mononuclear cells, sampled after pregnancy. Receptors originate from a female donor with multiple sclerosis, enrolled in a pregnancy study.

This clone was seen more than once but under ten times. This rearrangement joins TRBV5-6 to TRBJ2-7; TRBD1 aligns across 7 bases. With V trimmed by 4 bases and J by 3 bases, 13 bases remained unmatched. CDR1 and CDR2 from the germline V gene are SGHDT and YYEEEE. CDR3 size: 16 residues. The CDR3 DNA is TGTGCCAGCAGCCTTAGGGAACAGGGGTTCCTCTACGAGCAGTACTTC. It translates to CASSLREQGFLYEQYF.

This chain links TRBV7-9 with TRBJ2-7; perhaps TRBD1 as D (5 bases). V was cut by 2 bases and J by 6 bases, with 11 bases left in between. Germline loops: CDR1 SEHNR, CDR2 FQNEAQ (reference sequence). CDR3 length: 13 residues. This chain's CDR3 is CASSLPGLGEQYF. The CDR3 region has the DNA TGTGCCAGCAGCTTACCAGGGTTGGGCGAGCAGTACTTC.

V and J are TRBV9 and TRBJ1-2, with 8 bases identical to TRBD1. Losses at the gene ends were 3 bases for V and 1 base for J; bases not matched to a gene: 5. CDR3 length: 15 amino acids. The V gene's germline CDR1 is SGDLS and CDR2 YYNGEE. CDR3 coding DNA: TGTGCCAGCAGCGGCGGGGACAGGTATAACTATGGCTACACCTTC. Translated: CASSGGDRYNYGYTF.

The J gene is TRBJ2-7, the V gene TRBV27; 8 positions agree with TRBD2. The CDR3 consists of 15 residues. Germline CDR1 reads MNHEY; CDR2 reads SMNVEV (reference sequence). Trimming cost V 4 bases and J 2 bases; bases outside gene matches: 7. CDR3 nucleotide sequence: TGTGCCAGCAGTTACGTTACGGGGGGGCCCTACGAGCAGTACTTC. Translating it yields CASSYVTGGPYEQYF.

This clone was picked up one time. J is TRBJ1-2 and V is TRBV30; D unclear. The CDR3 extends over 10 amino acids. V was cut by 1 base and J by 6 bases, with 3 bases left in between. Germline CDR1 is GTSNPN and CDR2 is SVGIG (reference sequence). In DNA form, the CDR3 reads TGTGCCTGGAGTGCTCATGGCTACACCTTC. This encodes CAWSAHGYTF.

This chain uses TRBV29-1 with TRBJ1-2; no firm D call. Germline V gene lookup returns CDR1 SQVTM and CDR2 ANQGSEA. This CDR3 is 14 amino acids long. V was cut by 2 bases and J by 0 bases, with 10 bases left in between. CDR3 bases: TGCAGCGTTGAAAGGAGAGGAGCTAACTATGGCTACACCTTC. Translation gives CSVERRGANYGYTF. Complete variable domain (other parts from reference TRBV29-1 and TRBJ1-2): SAVISQKPSRDICQRGTSLTIQCQVDSQVTMMFWYRQQPGQSLTLIATANQGSEATYESGFVIDKFPISRPNLTFSTLTVSNMSPEDSSIYLCSVERRGANYGYTFGSGTRLTVV.

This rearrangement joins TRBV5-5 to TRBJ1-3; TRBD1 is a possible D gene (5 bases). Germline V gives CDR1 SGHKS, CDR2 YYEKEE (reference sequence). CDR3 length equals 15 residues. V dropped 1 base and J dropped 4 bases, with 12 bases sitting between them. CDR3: CASSLKGVGGNTIYF. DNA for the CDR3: TGTGCCAGCAGCTTGAAAGGGGTTGGGGGAAACACCATATATTTT. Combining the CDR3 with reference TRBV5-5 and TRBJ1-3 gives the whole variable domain DAGVTQSPTHLIKTRGQQVTLRCSPISGHKSVSWYQQVLGQGPQFIFQYYEKEERGRGNFPDRFSARQFPNYSSELNVNALLLGDSALYLCASSLKGVGGNTIYFGEGSWLTVV.

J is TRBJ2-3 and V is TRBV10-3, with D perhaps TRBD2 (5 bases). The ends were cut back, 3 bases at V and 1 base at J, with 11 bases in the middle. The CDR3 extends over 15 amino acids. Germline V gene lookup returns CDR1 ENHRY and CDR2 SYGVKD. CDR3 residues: CAISDPARGTDTQYF. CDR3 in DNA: TGTGCCATCAGTGACCCGGCGCGGGGCACAGATACGCAGTATTTT.

The CDR3 bases are TGTGCCTGGAGCGACCTAGCGGGGGATTGGGATACGCAGTATTTT. Residues: CAWSDLAGDWDTQYF. This rearrangement joins TRBV30 to TRBJ2-3, with TRBD2 matching 10 bases. This CDR3 contains 15 residues. Germline trimming cut 3 bases from V and 6 bases from J; bases unmatched to any gene: 9. Germline lookup yields CDR1 GTSNPN and CDR2 SVGIG (reference sequence).

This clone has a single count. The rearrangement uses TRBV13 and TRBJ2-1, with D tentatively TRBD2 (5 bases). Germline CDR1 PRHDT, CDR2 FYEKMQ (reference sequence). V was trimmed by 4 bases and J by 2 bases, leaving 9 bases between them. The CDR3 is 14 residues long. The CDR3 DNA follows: TGTGCCAGCAGCTCGGACTCCCCCTACAATGAGCAGTTCTTC. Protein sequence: CASSSDSPYNEQFF. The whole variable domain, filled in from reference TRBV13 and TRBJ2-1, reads AAGVIQSPRHLIKEKRETATLKCYPIPRHDTVYWYQQGPGQDPQFLISFYEKMQSDKGSIPDRFSAQQFSDYHSELNMSSLELGDSALYFCASSSDSPYNEQFFGPGTRLTVL.

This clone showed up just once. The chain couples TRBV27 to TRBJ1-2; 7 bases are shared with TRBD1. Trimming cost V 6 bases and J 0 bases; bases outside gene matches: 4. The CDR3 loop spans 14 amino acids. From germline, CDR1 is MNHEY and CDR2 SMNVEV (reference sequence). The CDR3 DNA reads TGTGCCAGCAGGGGGGACAGCGCTAACTATGGCTACACCTTC. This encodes CASRGDSANYGYTF.

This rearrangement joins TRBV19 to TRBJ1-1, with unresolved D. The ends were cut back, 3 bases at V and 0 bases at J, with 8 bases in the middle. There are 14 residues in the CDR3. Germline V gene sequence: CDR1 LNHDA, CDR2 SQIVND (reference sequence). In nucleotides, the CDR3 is TGTGCCAGTAGTATCAGGTCGATGAACACTGAAGCTTTCTTT. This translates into CASSIRSMNTEAFF.

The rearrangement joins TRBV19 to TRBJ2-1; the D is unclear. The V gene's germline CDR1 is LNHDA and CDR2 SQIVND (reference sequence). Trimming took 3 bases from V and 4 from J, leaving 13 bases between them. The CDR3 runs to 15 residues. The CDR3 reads CASSIRHLKYNEQFF. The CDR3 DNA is TGTGCCAGTAGTATTAGACACTTAAAGTACAATGAGCAGTTCTTC.

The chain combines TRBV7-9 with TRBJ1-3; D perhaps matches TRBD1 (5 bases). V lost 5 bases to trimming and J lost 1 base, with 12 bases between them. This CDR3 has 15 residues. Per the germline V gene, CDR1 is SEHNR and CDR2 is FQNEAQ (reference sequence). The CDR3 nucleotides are TGTGCCAGCAGCCGCGGGACTGCTTCTGGAAACACCATATATTTT. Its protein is CASSRGTASGNTIYF.

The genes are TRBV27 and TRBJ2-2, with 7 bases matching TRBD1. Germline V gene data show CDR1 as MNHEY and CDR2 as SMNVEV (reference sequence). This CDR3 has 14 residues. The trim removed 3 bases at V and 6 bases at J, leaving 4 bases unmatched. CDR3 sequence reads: CASSFVQGAGELFF. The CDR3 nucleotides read TGTGCCAGCAGTTTTGTTCAGGGGGCCGGGGAGCTGTTTTTT.

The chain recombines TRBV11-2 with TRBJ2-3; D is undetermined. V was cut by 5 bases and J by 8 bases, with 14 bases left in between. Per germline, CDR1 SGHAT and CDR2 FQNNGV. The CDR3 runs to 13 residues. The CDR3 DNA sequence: TGTGCCAGCAGCCCCCGTTCCTTTAGTACGCAGTATTTT. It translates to CASSPRSFSTQYF.

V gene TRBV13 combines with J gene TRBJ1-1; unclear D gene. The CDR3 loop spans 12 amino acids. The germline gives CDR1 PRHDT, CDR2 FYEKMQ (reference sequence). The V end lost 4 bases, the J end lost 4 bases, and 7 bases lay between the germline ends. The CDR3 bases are TGTGCCAGCAGCTCTGGCAGCACTGAAGCTTTCTTT. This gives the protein CASSSGSTEAFF. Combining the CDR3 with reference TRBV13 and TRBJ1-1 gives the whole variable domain AAGVIQSPRHLIKEKRETATLKCYPIPRHDTVYWYQQGPGQDPQFLISFYEKMQSDKGSIPDRFSAQQFSDYHSELNMSSLELGDSALYFCASSSGSTEAFFGQGTRLTVV.

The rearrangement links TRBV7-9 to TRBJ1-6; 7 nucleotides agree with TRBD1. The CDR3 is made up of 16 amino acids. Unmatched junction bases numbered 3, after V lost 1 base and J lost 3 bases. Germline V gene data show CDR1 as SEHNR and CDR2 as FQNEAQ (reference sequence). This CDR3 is CASSLVAGGYNSPLHF. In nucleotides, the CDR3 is TGTGCCAGCAGCTTAGTGGCAGGGGGCTATAATTCACCCCTCCACTTT.

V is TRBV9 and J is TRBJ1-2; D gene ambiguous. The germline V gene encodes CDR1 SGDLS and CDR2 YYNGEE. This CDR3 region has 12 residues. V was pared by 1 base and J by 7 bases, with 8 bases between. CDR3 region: CASSVLGSGYTF. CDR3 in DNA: TGTGCCAGCAGCGTACTAGGATCTGGCTACACCTTC.

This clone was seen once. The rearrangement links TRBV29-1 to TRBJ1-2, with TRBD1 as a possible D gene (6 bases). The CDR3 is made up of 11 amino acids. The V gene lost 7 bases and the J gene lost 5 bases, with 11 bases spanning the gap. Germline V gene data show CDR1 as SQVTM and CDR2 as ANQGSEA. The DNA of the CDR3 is TGCAGCGGTACAGGGCTATATGGCTACACCTTC. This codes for CSGTGLYGYTF.

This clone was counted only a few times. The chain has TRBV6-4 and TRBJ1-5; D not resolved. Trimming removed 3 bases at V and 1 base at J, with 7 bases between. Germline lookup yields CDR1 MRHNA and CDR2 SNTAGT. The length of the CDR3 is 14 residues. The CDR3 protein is CASSEEASNQPQHF. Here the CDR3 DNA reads TGTGCCAGCAGTGAAGAGGCGAGCAATCAGCCCCAGCATTTT.

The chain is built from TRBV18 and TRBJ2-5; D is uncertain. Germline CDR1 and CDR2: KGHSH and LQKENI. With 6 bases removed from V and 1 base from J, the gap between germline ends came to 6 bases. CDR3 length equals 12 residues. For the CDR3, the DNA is TGTGCCAGCTCCCCCTCCCAAGAGACCCAGTACTTC. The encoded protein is CASSPSQETQYF.

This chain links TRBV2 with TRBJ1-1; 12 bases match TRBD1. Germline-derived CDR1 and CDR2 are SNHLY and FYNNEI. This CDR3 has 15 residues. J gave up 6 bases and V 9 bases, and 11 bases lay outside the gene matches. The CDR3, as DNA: TGTGCCAGGACGGGACAGGGGGCGGGGGGCGCTGAAGCTTTCTTT. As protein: CARTGQGAGGAEAFF.

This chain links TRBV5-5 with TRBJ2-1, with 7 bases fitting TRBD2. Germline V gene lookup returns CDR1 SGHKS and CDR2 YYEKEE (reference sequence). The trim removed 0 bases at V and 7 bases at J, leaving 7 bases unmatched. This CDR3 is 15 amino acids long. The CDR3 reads CASSLVGPGGNEQFF. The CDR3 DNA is TGTGCCAGCAGCTTGGTGGGCCCGGGGGGAAATGAGCAGTTCTTC.

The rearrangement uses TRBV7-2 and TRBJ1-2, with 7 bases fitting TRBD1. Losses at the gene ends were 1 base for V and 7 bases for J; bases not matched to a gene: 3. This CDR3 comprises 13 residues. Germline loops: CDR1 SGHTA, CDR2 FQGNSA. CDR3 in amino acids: CASSLGGQSGYTF. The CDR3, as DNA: TGTGCCAGCAGCTTAGGGGGACAGTCTGGCTACACCTTC.

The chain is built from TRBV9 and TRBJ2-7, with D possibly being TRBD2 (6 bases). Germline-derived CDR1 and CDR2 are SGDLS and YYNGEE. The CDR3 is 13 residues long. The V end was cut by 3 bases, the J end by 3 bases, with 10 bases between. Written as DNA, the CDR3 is TGTGCCAGCAGCGCGGGGGAGGACTACGAGCAGTACTTC. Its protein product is CASSAGEDYEQYF.

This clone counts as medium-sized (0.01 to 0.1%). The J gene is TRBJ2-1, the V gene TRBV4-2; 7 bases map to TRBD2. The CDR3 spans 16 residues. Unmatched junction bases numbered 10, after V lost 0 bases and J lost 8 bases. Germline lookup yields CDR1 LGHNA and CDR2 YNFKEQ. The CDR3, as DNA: TGTGCCAGCAGCCAAGATCTGGGGGGGGGATCGGATGAGCAGTTCTTC. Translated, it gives CASSQDLGGGSDEQFF.

The CDR3 DNA reads as TGCGCCAGCAGCGTGGACAGCACGAACACTGAAGCTTTCTTT. Amino acid sequence: CASSVDSTNTEAFF. The chain carries TRBV5-1 and TRBJ1-1; a weak D match, TRBD1 (6 bases). Trimming cost V 4 bases and J 1 base, with 11 bases left between them. Germline V lookup: CDR1 SGHRS, CDR2 YFSETQ. CDR3 length: 14 residues.

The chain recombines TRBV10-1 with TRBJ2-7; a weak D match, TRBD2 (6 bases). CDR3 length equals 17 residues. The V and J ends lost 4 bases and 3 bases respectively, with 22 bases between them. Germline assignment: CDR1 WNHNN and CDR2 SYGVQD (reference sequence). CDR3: CASSVNPQAGPNYEQYF. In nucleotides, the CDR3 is TGCGCCAGCAGTGTAAACCCCCAAGCGGGTCCAAACTACGAGCAGTACTTC.

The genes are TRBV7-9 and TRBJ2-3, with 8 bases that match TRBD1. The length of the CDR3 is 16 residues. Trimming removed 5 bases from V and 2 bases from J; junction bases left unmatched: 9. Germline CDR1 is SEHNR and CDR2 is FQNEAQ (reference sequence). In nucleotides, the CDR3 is TGTGCCAGCAGCCTGGTGGGACAGGAGTACACAGATACGCAGTATTTT. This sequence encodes CASSLVGQEYTDTQYF.

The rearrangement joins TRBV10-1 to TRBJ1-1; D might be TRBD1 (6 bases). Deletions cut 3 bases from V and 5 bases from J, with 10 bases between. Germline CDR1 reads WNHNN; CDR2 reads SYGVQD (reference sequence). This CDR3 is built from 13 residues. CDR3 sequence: CASSEGGRTEAFF. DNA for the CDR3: TGCGCCAGCAGTGAAGGGGGACGGACTGAAGCTTTCTTT.